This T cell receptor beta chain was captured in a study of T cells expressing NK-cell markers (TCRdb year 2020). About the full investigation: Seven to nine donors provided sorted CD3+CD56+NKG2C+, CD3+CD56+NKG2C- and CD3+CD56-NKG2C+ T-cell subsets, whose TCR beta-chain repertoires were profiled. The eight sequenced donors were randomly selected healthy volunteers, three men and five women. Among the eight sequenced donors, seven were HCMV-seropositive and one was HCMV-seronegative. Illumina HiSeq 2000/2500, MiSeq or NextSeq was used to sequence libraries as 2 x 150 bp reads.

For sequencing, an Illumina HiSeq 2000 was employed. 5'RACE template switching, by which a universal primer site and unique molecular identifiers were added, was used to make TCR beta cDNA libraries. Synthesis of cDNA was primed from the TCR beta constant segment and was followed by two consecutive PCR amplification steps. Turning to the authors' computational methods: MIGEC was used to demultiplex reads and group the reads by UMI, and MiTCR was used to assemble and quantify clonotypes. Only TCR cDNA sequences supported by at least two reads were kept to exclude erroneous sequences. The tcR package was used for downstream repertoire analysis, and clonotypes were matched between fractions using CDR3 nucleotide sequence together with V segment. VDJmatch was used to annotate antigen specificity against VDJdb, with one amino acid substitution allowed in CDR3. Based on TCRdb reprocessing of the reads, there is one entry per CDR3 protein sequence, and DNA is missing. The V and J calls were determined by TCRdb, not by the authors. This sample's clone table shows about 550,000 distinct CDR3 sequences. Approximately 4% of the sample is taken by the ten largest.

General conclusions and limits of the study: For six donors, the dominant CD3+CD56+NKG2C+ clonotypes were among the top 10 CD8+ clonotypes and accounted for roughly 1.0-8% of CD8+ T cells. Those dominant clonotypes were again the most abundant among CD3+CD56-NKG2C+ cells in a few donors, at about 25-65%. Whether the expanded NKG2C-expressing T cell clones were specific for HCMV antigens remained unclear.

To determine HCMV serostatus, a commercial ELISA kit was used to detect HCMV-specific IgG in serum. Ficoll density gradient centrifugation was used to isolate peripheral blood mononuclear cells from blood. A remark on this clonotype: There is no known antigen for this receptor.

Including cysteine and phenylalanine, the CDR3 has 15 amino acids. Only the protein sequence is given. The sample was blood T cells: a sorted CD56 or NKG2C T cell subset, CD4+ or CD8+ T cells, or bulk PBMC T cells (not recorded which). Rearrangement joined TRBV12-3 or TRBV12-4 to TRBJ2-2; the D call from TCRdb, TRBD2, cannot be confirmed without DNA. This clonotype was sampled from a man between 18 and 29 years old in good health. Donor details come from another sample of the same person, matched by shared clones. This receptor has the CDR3 CATRVREGLIGELFF.